These 26 T cell receptor beta chains were sequenced from one sample in a study of a mutant IDH1 vaccine in newly diagnosed glioma. Indicated time point: week 23, last vaccination. Each dose of the vaccine consisted of 300 ug of mutant IDH1 20-mer peptide, with topical imiquimod. Libraries were prepared by immunoSEQ multiplex PCR; TCRdb keeps only in-frame clonotypes and omits some of them. The sample consists of 35,000 to 45,000 clones, 78% of them appearing once. Antigens of these TCRs are unknown. The specimen comprised PBMCs, sampled from a glioma patient whose treatment included an IDH1 peptide vaccine. The receptors shown here come from a middle-aged woman with glioma. Some clones in this sample may be carry-over from other donors' samples.

The chain recombines TRBV5-1 with TRBJ2-1; 7 nucleotides match TRBD2. The CDR3 length is 14 residues. Trimming at V came to 4 bases and at J to 7 bases, leaving 8 bases not matched to a gene. Germline values: CDR1 SGHRS, CDR2 YFSETQ. The CDR3 is CASSKAGVGNEQFF. CDR3 in DNA: TGCGCCAGCAGCAAGGCGGGAGTGGGAAATGAGCAGTTCTTC.

In its sample, this clone was seen once. This rearrangement joins TRBV2 to TRBJ2-7, with 10 bases that match TRBD2. From germline, CDR1 is SNHLY and CDR2 FYNNEI. The CDR3 has 13 residues. Unmatched junction bases numbered 5, after V lost 7 bases and J lost 5 bases. CDR3 loop: CASTTLAGDEQYF. CDR3 DNA: TGTGCCAGCACCACTCTAGCGGGAGACGAGCAGTACTTC.

With regard to this clone: This clone may be a read error of a much larger clone one base away. This sequence joins TRBV15 and TRBJ1-1; no clear D gene. Trimming removed 4 bases from V and 7 bases from J, with 10 bases in between. This CDR3 spans 12 amino acids. Germline loops: CDR1 LNHNV, CDR2 YYDKDF (reference sequence). CDR3: CATSTRRNEAFF. CDR3 bases: TGTGCCACCAGCACTAGGCGAAATGAAGCTTTCTTT. Full variable domain (rest looked up from reference TRBV15 and TRBJ1-1): DAMVIQNPRYQVTQFGKPVTLSCSQTLNHNVMYWYQQKSSQAPKLLFHYYDKDFNNEADTPDNFQSRRPNTSFCFLDIRSPGLGDTAMYLCATSTRRNEAFFGQGTRLTVV.

The chain carries TRBV19 and TRBJ2-1, with D possibly matching TRBD2 (7 bases). Germline lookup yields CDR1 LNHDA and CDR2 SQIVND (reference sequence). V was cut by 5 bases and J by 0 bases, with 14 bases left in between. The CDR3 loop spans 16 amino acids. The CDR3 coding sequence is TGTGCCAGTAGTTTAGGGGGGGGCCCCTCCTACAATGAGCAGTTCTTC. Its translation is CASSLGGGPSYNEQFF.

J is TRBJ2-5 and V is TRBV28, with 8 bases aligning to TRBD2. The CDR3 loop spans 16 amino acids. Trimming cost V 6 bases and J 1 base; bases outside gene matches: 10. Per germline, CDR1 MDHEN and CDR2 SYDVKM. For the CDR3, the DNA is TGTGCCAGCAGCGGAAGCCTAGCGGGCTCCCAAGAGACCCAGTACTTC. Residues: CASSGSLAGSQETQYF.

The rearrangement links TRBV9 to TRBJ2-3, with 8 bases that match TRBD2. Germline V gene lookup returns CDR1 SGDLS and CDR2 YYNGEE. The CDR3 length is 18 residues. Trimming at V came to 4 bases and at J to 2 bases, leaving 15 bases not matched to a gene. The CDR3 protein is CASSPRGWVSGATDTQYF. DNA for the CDR3: TGTGCCAGCAGCCCCCGCGGGTGGGTTAGCGGGGCCACAGATACGCAGTATTTT. Full variable domain (outside the CDR3, taken from reference TRBV9 and TRBJ2-3): DSGVTQTPKHLITATGQRVTLRCSPRSGDLSVYWYQQSLDQGLQFLIQYYNGEERAKGNILERFSAQQFPDLHSELNLSSLELGDSALYFCASSPRGWVSGATDTQYFGPGTRLTVL.

The chain is built from TRBV21-1 and TRBJ2-3; TRBD1, the table's D call, lacks a check against the DNA. TRBV21-1 is listed as a pseudogene. The CDR3 extends over 17 amino acids. CDR3 nucleotide sequence: TGTGCCAGCAGCAGACAGGGTTCGTGGGTTTGCACAGATACGCAGTATTTT. This translates into CASSRQGSWVCTDTQYF.

The sample holds a few counts of this clone. The chain employs TRBV19 and TRBJ2-1; TRBD2 aligns across 13 bases. CDR3 size: 14 residues. V lost 9 bases, J lost 10 bases, and 9 bases stayed unmatched. CDR1 is LNHDA, CDR2 SQIVND, per germline (reference sequence). The CDR3 DNA is TGTGCCAGCCAGGCGGGACTAGCGGGGTTCGAGCAGTTCTTC. This sequence encodes CASQAGLAGFEQFF.

The chain has TRBV5-1 and TRBJ2-2; D unclear. The CDR3 sequence is 14 residues long. The germline V gene has CDR1 SGHRS and CDR2 YFSETQ. Trimming removed 0 bases at V and 4 bases at J, with 7 bases between. The DNA for the CDR3 is TGCGCCAGCAGCTTGGGGTACCCCACCGGGGAGCTGTTTTTT. Translated: CASSLGYPTGELFF.

The chain uses TRBV27 and TRBJ2-7; perhaps D is TRBD1 or TRBD2 (5 bases each). This CDR3 spans 17 amino acids. Germline V gene data show CDR1 as MNHEY and CDR2 as SMNVEV (reference sequence). The V gene lost 5 bases and the J gene lost 4 bases, with 24 bases spanning the gap. This CDR3 reads CASSPGWGPGTSYEQYF. The CDR3 DNA sequence: TGTGCCAGCAGTCCCGGATGGGGCCCGGGAACCTCTTACGAGCAGTACTTC.

This clone was found once. This sequence joins TRBV7-9 and TRBJ2-7, with D maybe TRBD1 (6 bases). V was cut by 2 bases and J by 5 bases, with 10 bases left in between. The germline gives CDR1 SEHNR, CDR2 FQNEAQ (reference sequence). The CDR3 is 13 amino acids. The CDR3 spells CASSLNRVNEQYF. The CDR3 DNA sequence: TGTGCCAGCAGCTTAAACAGGGTTAACGAGCAGTACTTC. Full variable domain (remainder filled in from reference TRBV7-9 and TRBJ2-7): DTGVSQNPRHKITKRGQNVTFRCDPISEHNRLYWYRQTLGQGPEFLTYFQNEAQLEKSRLLSDRFSAERPKGSFSTLEIQRTEQGDSAMYLCASSLNRVNEQYFGPGTRLTVT.

This chain connects TRBV7-9 to TRBJ1-1; no reliable D call. This CDR3 comprises 15 residues. Trimming took 1 base from V and 1 from J, leaving 10 bases between them. Germline V gene lookup returns CDR1 SEHNR and CDR2 FQNEAQ (reference sequence). Written as DNA, the CDR3 is TGTGCCAGCAGCTTAGGCCCGACCCGGAACACTGAAGCTTTCTTT. Encoded protein: CASSLGPTRNTEAFF. The whole variable domain, remainder taken from reference TRBV7-9 and TRBJ1-1, is DTGVSQNPRHKITKRGQNVTFRCDPISEHNRLYWYRQTLGQGPEFLTYFQNEAQLEKSRLLSDRFSAERPKGSFSTLEIQRTEQGDSAMYLCASSLGPTRNTEAFFGQGTRLTVV.

The chain employs TRBV29-1 and TRBJ2-3; 13 bases map to TRBD2. The J segment lost 5 bases and the V segment lost 5 bases, leaving 19 bases of the junction unmatched. CDR1 and CDR2 (germline): SQVTM, ANQGSEA. The CDR3 runs 19 residues. CDR3 region: CSVRPIPWTSGGSGDTQYF. For the CDR3, the DNA is TGCAGCGTTCGGCCAATCCCTTGGACTAGCGGGGGTTCGGGAGATACGCAGTATTTT.

The chain couples TRBV19 to TRBJ1-5; D is uncertain. Germline V gives CDR1 LNHDA, CDR2 SQIVND (reference sequence). The CDR3 is made up of 13 amino acids. V was shortened by 6 bases and J by 6 bases, with 12 bases between the two germline ends. The CDR3 is CASSNQSPQPQHF. The CDR3 coding sequence is TGTGCCAGTAGCAACCAGTCCCCTCAGCCCCAGCATTTT.

This chain joins TRBV27 and TRBJ2-5, with a possible D match to TRBD1 (5 bases). This CDR3 has 13 amino acids. V was shortened by 2 bases and J by 3 bases, with 7 bases between the two germline ends. From germline, CDR1 is MNHEY and CDR2 SMNVEV (reference sequence). The CDR3 nucleotides read TGTGCCAGCAGTTTACAGGGTGAAGAGACCCAGTACTTC. Encoded protein: CASSLQGEETQYF.

The chain links TRBV19 to TRBJ2-1; no firm D call. V lost 4 bases, J lost 2 bases, and 12 bases lay in between. The CDR3 has 15 residues. Germline CDR1 reads LNHDA; CDR2 reads SQIVND (reference sequence). The CDR3 region is CASSKGGTTYNEQFF. CDR3 nucleotides: TGTGCCAGTAGTAAGGGTGGAACTACCTACAATGAGCAGTTCTTC.

This chain links TRBV9 with TRBJ2-3; 7 nucleotides line up with TRBD2. This CDR3 is 15 amino acids long. CDR1 is SGDLS, CDR2 YYNGEE, per germline. The junction had 3 bases not matched to a gene; V was cut back by 2 bases and J by 0 bases. In DNA, the CDR3 is TGTGCCAGCAGCGTCCTTAGCGGGAGCACAGATACGCAGTATTTT. Protein: CASSVLSGSTDTQYF.

The rearrangement joins TRBV4-3 to TRBJ2-7, with 9 bases identical to TRBD1. CDR1 LGHNA and CDR2 YSLEER come from the germline V gene. V was pared by 1 base and J by 0 bases, with 7 bases of the junction left unmatched. The CDR3 has 17 amino acids. The CDR3 here is CASSQAWTGASSYEQYF. CDR3 bases: TGCGCCAGCAGCCAAGCCTGGACAGGGGCAAGCTCCTACGAGCAGTACTTC.

The V gene is TRBV6-7, the J gene TRBJ2-1; the D gene is possibly TRBD1 (6 bases). TRBV6-7 belongs to the ORF category, with a function that is uncertain. V was clipped by 5 bases and J by 1 base, with 30 bases between them. This CDR3 contains 21 residues. The CDR3: CASSTFWPGHLNRRSYNEQFF. The CDR3 region has the DNA TGTGCCAGCAGTACTTTTTGGCCGGGACATCTTAACAGGCGTTCCTACAATGAGCAGTTCTTC.

The V and J genes are TRBV18 and TRBJ1-4, with 8 positions matching TRBD1. Germline values: CDR1 KGHSH, CDR2 LQKENI. V lost 5 bases to trimming and J lost 8 bases; unmatched junction nucleotides: 7. This CDR3 is built from 14 residues. Here the CDR3 reads CASSEDRAGEKLFF. DNA for the CDR3: TGTGCCAGCTCAGAGGACAGGGCGGGGGAAAAACTGTTTTTT.

The chain employs TRBV4-1 and TRBJ1-3; D gene unclear. V gave up 0 bases and J gave up 4 bases, with 1 base separating them. Germline CDR1 and CDR2: MGHRA and YSYEKL. This CDR3 spans 12 amino acids. CDR3 nucleotide sequence: TGCGCCAGCAGCCAAGAGGGAAACACCATATATTTT. Protein sequence: CASSQEGNTIYF.

The chain employs TRBV7-9 and TRBJ1-1; 7 nucleotides agree with TRBD1. Germline assignment: CDR1 SEHNR and CDR2 FQNEAQ (reference sequence). The V segment lost 1 base and the J segment 9 bases; nucleotides outside the gene matches: 14. This CDR3 has 16 amino acids. CDR3: CASSLDGDSNYLQAFF. The CDR3 DNA reads as TGTGCCAGCAGCTTAGACGGGGACAGCAACTACCTACAAGCTTTCTTT. Using reference TRBV7-9 and TRBJ1-1 for the parts outside the CDR3, the full variable domain is DTGVSQNPRHKITKRGQNVTFRCDPISEHNRLYWYRQTLGQGPEFLTYFQNEAQLEKSRLLSDRFSAERPKGSFSTLEIQRTEQGDSAMYLCASSLDGDSNYLQAFFGQGTRLTVV.

V usage is TRBV19 and J usage is TRBJ1-4; 9 nucleotides agree with TRBD1. Germline CDR1 is LNHDA and CDR2 is SQIVND (reference sequence). The length of the CDR3 is 14 residues. The ends lost 5 bases at V and 8 bases at J; junction bases unmatched: 6. DNA for the CDR3: TGTGCCAGTAGTCACAGGGGGCAGAGGGAAAAACTGTTTTTT. Its translation is CASSHRGQREKLFF.

This sequence joins TRBV5-4 and TRBJ2-1; the D is unclear. This CDR3 region has 14 residues. The V and J ends lost 1 base and 2 bases respectively, with 7 bases between them. Germline assignment: CDR1 SGHNT and CDR2 YYREEE (reference sequence). The CDR3 protein is CASSLIGTYNEQFF. The CDR3 nucleotides are TGTGCCAGCAGCTTGATCGGCACCTACAATGAGCAGTTCTTC. The full variable domain, with the rest looked up from reference TRBV5-4 and TRBJ2-1, is ETGVTQSPTHLIKTRGQQVTLRCSSQSGHNTVSWYQQALGQGPQFIFQYYREEENGRGNFPPRFSGLQFPNYSSELNVNALELDDSALYLCASSLIGTYNEQFFGPGTRLTVL.

This clone was detected only once. This chain uses TRBV7-9 with TRBJ2-7, with unresolved D. Trimming pared 5 bases from V and 2 bases from J, leaving 10 bases between. Germline CDR1 SEHNR, CDR2 FQNEAQ (reference sequence). The CDR3 extends over 13 amino acids. The CDR3 is CASSPQVTYEQYF. For the CDR3, the DNA is TGTGCCAGCAGCCCGCAGGTCACCTACGAGCAGTACTTC.

The rearrangement links TRBV4-1 to TRBJ2-5; D possibly uses TRBD1 or TRBD2 (5 bases each). Germline CDR1 MGHRA, CDR2 YSYEKL. V gave up 2 bases and J gave up 4 bases, with 11 bases separating them. The CDR3 contains 14 residues. The chain's CDR3 is CASSQRAGTETQYF. For the CDR3, the DNA is TGCGCCAGCAGCCAAAGGGCTGGGACAGAGACCCAGTACTTC.